The clone carrying this T cell receptor (beta chain) was counted once. Its antigen is still unknown. The sample comes from a study of T cells after yellow fever vaccination. Study in general: With SMART-Seq v4 Ultra Low Input, the fractions containing low cell numbers were prepared. Study-level results: The booster response re-showed most primary clones: 95% to 96% CD4, over 80% CD8. Relatively few clonotypes were ones that appeared in both CD4 and CD8 compartments.

One entry per CDR3 protein results from TCRdb running MiXCR on the 5' RACE reads. The repertoire has about 510,000 distinct CDR3 sequences, just over 20% of them found once; the top ten carry about 17%. The CDR3 is made up of 15 amino acids. From germline, CDR1 is SGHRS and CDR2 YFSETQ. V lost 5 bases and J lost 1; bases outside the gene matches: 6. Sequencing used PBMCs, obtained 21 days after the first yellow fever vaccination. This chain links TRBV5-1 with TRBJ2-7, with TRBD2 matching over 10 bases. The source of this sequence is a man younger than 30 who received the YFV17D yellow fever vaccine. The CDR3 DNA reads TGCGCCAGCAGAGATACTAGCGGGGTATCCTACGAGCAGTACTTC. It specifies CASRDTSGVSYEQYF.